This T cell receptor beta chain comes out of a study of vaccination and CD4 T cells after COVID-19. The CDR3 contains 18 residues. The trim removed 2 bases at V and 7 bases at J, leaving 16 bases unmatched. Germline CDR1 MDHEN, CDR2 SYDVKM. The sample's treatment: approximately 11-day PBMC culture with coronavirus spike peptide pools or control peptides (ViraFEST assay). Researchers collected the unexposed donor's CD4+ T cells before the COVID-19 pandemic (2011-2018). A word on this clonotype: Its antigen is currently unknown.

Cultured CD4+ T cell DNA was sequenced using the Oncomine TCR Beta short-read assay. MiXCR, run by TCRdb on the PCR reads, gives a single entry per CDR3 protein. The repertoire includes 4,100 or so distinct CDR3 sequences, 29% of them detected once, and over 45% sits in the top ten. The chain combines TRBV28 with TRBJ2-1, with 8 bases aligning to TRBD2. This sequence originates from a human donor in good health. The sample taken for sequencing was CD4+ T cells from blood, cultured in vitro. The CDR3 DNA reads as TGTGCCAGCAGTTTACCCCTGTCGGGGGGGGCGCCCCGAAATGAGCAGTTCTTC. As protein: CASSLPLSGGAPRNEQFF.